In this sample, the clone carrying this T cell receptor beta chain turned up a few times. The source of the sample is a study of OX40 agonist ivuxolimab in advanced cancers. On the study more broadly: Prior anti-PD-1, anti-PD-L1 or anti-CTLA-4 therapy did not bar entry, and more than 35% had some. Partial responses occurred in Three dose-escalation patients, one with hepatocellular carcinoma and two with cutaneous melanoma.

Generated by immunoSEQ multiplex PCR, the TCRdb table keeps only in-frame clones and is missing some. The sample includes some 50,000 clones, roughly 80% of them seen just once. Sequenced here: CD4+ or CD8+ T cells sorted from blood, sampled in a trial of the OX40 agonist ivuxolimab. The sequence derives from an adult with an advanced solid tumor such as melanoma, head and neck, liver or kidney cancer.

CDR3 protein: CASSTHRAYNEQFF. The CDR3, as DNA: TGCGCCAGCAGCACTCACAGGGCATACAATGAGCAGTTCTTC. The chain carries TRBV5-1 and TRBJ2-1; maybe TRBD1 (6 bases). The ends were cut back, 4 bases at V and 4 bases at J, with 12 bases in the middle. The CDR3 has 14 residues. The germline gives CDR1 SGHRS, CDR2 YFSETQ.